This T cell receptor beta chain comes out of a study of T cell repertoires in cytomegalovirus infection. Whole-study context: Epitope selection comprised recently identified HLA-C-restricted CMV epitopes and well-studied HLA-B-restricted CMV epitopes. Indications of both CMV infection and matching HLA type were provided by public TCR beta signatures.

V dropped 4 bases and J dropped 5; count of bases not matched to a gene: 7. This CDR3 is 15 amino acids long. The germline V gene encodes CDR1 LNHDA and CDR2 SQIVND (reference sequence). Concerning this clonotype itself: The antigen is not known.

TCRdb itself ran the reads through MiXCR, one entry per CDR3 protein. Of some 500,000 distinct CDR3 sequences detected, 30% to 40% appear once; the ten largest clones hold roughly 16%. Study-wide results and limits: Cumulative public TCR beta family frequency identified CMV carriers with the relevant HLA. Dominating the ex vivo response were HLA-C-restricted CMV-specific TCR beta clonotypes.

The TCR sequence derives from a human donor in good health (CMV status not recorded). Some clones in this sample may be carry-over from other donors' samples. V is TRBV19 and J is TRBJ2-1, with 8 bases fitting TRBD2. Specimen: cultured PBMCs, collected from culture after CMV antigen stimulation. CDR3 residues: CASSTSGLGHNEQFF. The CDR3 DNA reads TGTGCCAGTAGTACTAGCGGGTTGGGCCACAATGAGCAGTTCTTC.